Sequencing of this TCR beta chain was carried out in a study of OX40 agonist ivuxolimab in advanced cancers. Background on the study: Patients were given ivuxolimab, an antibody that agonizes OX40 (CD134).

No patient had autoimmune disease or received systemic immunosuppression. Some clones are missing from TCRdb's copy, which holds only in-frame ones; the method was immunoSEQ multiplex PCR. Of some 79,000 clones in the sample, about nine tenths were seen once. A remark on this clone: Antigen unknown.

Whole-study findings and limits: By week 6 at 0.1 to 3.0 mg/kg, blood CD4+ and CD8+ T cells had expanded clonally.

This material consisted of CD4+ or CD8+ T cells sorted from blood, taken in a trial of the OX40 agonist ivuxolimab. The receptor was derived from an adult with an advanced solid tumor such as melanoma, head and neck, liver or kidney cancer.

For the CDR3, the DNA is TGTGCCAGCAGTAGGGGACGGCTAGTTGGATACGAGCAGTACTTC. This sequence encodes CASSRGRLVGYEQYF. The V gene is TRBV28, the J gene TRBJ2-7; tentatively, D is TRBD1 or TRBD2 (5 bases each). Per the germline V gene, CDR1 is MDHEN and CDR2 is SYDVKM. The CDR3 runs 15 residues. V dropped 5 bases and J dropped 4 bases, with 18 bases sitting between them.